These 7 T cell receptor beta chains were sequenced from one sample in a study of cytotoxic CD8 clonotypes in ibrutinib-treated CLL. TCRdb's copy holds only in-frame clones and misses some; the assay was immunoSEQ multiplex PCR. The sample lists 150,000 to 200,000 clones, around 84% seen once, with about 2% in the top ten. This specimen was PBMCs, taken after 12 months of ibrutinib treatment. These receptors were collected from a human donor with chronic lymphocytic leukemia.

CDR3 bases: TGCGCCAGCAGCCCCGGGATAGCGGGTGGGACCCAGTACTTC. This gives the protein CASSPGIAGGTQYF. The genes are TRBV5-1 and TRBJ2-5; 7 nucleotides align to TRBD2. The V gene end was trimmed by 4 bases and the J gene end by 7 bases; junction bases not matched to a gene: 10. The CDR3 spans 14 residues. Germline V gives CDR1 SGHRS, CDR2 YFSETQ.

This chain uses TRBV6-5 with TRBJ1-2; D possibly corresponds to TRBD1 (6 bases). Germline CDR1 reads MNHEY; CDR2 reads SVGAGI. There are 13 residues in the CDR3. V lost 2 bases and J 4 bases, leaving 8 bases between the germline ends. CDR3 residues: CASSYAGVYGYTF. The DNA of the CDR3 is TGTGCCAGCAGTTACGCAGGGGTCTATGGCTACACCTTC.

This chain uses TRBV28 with TRBJ2-5, with 7 bases lining up with TRBD1. Germline loops: CDR1 MDHEN, CDR2 SYDVKM. Trimming at V came to 6 bases and at J to 2 bases, leaving 3 bases not matched to a gene. The CDR3 runs 13 residues. DNA of the CDR3: TGTGCCAGCAGAGGGGACAGTCAAGAGACCCAGTACTTC. This translates into CASRGDSQETQYF.

This clone was seen a handful of times. The chain joins TRBV30 to TRBJ2-6; D perhaps matches TRBD2 (6 bases). The germline V gene encodes CDR1 GTSNPN and CDR2 SVGIG (reference sequence). The CDR3 spans 14 residues. Deletions cut 3 bases from V and 2 bases from J, with 8 bases between. The CDR3 is CAWSGGAGANVLTF. CDR3 bases: TGTGCCTGGAGCGGAGGGGCTGGGGCCAACGTCCTGACTTTC. Using reference TRBV30 and TRBJ2-6 for the parts outside the CDR3, the full variable domain is SQTIHQWPATLVQPVGSPLSLECTVEGTSNPNLYWYRQAAGRGLQLLFYSVGIGQISSEVPQNLSASRPQDRQFILSSKKLLLSDSGFYLCAWSGGAGANVLTFGAGSRLTVL.

The chain uses TRBV27 and TRBJ2-7; 9 nucleotides line up with TRBD1. CDR3 length equals 16 residues. V lost 2 bases to trimming and J lost 2 bases; unmatched junction nucleotides: 7. Per the germline V gene, CDR1 is MNHEY and CDR2 is SMNVEV (reference sequence). CDR3 bases: TGTGCCAGCAGTTTAGAAGGGACAGGGCCGACCTACGAGCAGTACTTC. Its protein is CASSLEGTGPTYEQYF.

This clone showed up just a few times. CDR3 coding DNA: TGCGCCAGCAGCGCAGGGCTGTGGGCCGGGGAGCTGTTTTTT. Protein: CASSAGLWAGELFF. The chain joins TRBV5-1 to TRBJ2-2; a weak D match, TRBD1 (5 bases). Per the germline V gene, CDR1 is SGHRS and CDR2 is YFSETQ. This CDR3 contains 14 residues. Trimming took off 4 bases at V and 6 bases at J, with 13 bases between the two ends.

The chain links TRBV7-2 to TRBJ2-1; D may be TRBD1 (6 bases). V was clipped by 1 base and J by 7 bases, with 14 bases between them. The germline V gene has CDR1 SGHTA and CDR2 FQGNSA. CDR3 length: 15 residues. This CDR3 is CASSLESGEWNEQFF. CDR3 nucleotide sequence: TGTGCCAGCAGCTTAGAGTCAGGGGAGTGGAATGAGCAGTTCTTC.